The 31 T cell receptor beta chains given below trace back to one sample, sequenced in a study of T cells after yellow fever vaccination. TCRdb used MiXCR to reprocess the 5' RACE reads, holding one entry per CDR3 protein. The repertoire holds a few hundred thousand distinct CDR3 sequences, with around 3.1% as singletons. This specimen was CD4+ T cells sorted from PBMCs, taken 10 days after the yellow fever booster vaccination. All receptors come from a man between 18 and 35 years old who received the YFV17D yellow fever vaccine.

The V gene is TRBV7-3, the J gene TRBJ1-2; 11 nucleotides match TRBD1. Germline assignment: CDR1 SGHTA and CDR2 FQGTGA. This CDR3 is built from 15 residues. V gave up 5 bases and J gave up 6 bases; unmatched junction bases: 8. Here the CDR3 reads CASSPGQGAQNGYTF. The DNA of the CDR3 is TGTGCCAGCAGCCCCGGACAGGGGGCGCAGAATGGCTACACCTTC.

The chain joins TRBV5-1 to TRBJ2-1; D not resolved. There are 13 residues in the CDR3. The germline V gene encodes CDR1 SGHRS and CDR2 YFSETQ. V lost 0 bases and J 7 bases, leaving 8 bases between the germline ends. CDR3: CASSLDGRNEQFF. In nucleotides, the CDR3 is TGCGCCAGCAGCTTGGACGGGCGGAATGAGCAGTTCTTC.

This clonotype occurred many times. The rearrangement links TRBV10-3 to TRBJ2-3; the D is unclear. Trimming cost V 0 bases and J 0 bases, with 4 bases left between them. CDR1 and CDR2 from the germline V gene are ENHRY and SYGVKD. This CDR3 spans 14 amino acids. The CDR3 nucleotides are TGTGCCATCAGTGAGTCGCATAGCACAGATACGCAGTATTTT. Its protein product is CAISESHSTDTQYF.

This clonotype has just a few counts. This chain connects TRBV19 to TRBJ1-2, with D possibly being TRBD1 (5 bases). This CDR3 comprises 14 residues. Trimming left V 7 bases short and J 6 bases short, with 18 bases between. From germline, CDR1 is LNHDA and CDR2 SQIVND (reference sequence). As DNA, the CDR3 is TGTGCCAGTATCGACCAGGGTACACGGCATGGCTACACCTTC. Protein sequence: CASIDQGTRHGYTF.

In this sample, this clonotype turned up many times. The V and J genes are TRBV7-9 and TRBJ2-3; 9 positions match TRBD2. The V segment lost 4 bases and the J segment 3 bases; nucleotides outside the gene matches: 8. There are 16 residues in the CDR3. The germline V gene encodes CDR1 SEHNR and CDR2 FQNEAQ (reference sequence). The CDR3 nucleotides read TGTGCCAGCAGCTCGCCGGGTCTAGCGGGGACAGATACGCAGTATTTT. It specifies CASSSPGLAGTDTQYF.

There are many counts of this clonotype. The chain's CDR3 is CSAGPGQGVNSNQPQHF. The CDR3 region has the DNA TGCAGTGCCGGGCCGGGACAGGGGGTAAATAGCAATCAGCCCCAGCATTTT. The V gene is TRBV20-1, the J gene TRBJ1-5, with 11 bases matching TRBD1. CDR1 is DFQATT, CDR2 SNEGSKA, per germline (reference sequence). The V segment lost 6 bases and the J segment 0 bases; nucleotides outside the gene matches: 10. This CDR3 comprises 17 residues.

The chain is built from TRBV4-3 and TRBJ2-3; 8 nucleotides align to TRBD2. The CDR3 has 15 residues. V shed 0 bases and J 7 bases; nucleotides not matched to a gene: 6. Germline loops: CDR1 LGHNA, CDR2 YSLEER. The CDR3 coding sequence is TGCGCCAGCAGCCAAGATAGGTCTAGCGGGTATACGCAGTATTTT. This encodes CASSQDRSSGYTQYF.

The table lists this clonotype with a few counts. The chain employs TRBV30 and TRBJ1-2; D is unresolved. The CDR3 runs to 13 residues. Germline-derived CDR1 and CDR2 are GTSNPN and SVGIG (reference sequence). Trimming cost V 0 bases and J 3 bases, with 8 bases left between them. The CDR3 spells CAWSVREYYGYTF. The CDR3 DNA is TGTGCCTGGAGTGTACGAGAGTACTATGGCTACACCTTC.

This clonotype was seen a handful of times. Here the CDR3 DNA reads TGTGCCAGCAGGTGGGGACAGGGGAATGGAAACACCATATATTTT. Translated: CASRWGQGNGNTIYF. The chain has TRBV28 and TRBJ1-3; TRBD1 matches at 10 bases. The CDR3 is 15 residues long. From germline, CDR1 is MDHEN and CDR2 SYDVKM. V lost 6 bases, J lost 3 bases, and 5 bases stayed unmatched.

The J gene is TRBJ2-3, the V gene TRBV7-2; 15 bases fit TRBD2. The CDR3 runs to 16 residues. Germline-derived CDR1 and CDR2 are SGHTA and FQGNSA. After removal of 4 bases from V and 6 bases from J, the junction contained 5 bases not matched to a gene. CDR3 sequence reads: CASSYGLAGGRDTQYF. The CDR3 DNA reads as TGTGCCAGCAGCTACGGACTAGCGGGGGGGCGGGATACGCAGTATTTT.

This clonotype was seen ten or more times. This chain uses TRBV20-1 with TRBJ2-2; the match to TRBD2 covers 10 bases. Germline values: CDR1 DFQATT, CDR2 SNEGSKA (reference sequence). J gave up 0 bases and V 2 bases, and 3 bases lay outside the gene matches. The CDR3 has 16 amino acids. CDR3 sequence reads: CSARRSGGSNTGELFF. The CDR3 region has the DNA TGCAGTGCTAGACGTAGCGGGGGGTCGAACACCGGGGAGCTGTTTTTT.

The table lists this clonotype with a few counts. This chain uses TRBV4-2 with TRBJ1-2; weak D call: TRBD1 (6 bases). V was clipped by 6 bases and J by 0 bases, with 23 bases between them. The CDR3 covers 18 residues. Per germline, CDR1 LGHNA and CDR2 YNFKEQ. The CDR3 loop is CASSPRRGAGAANYGYTF. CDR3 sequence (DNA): TGTGCCAGCAGTCCAAGGAGGGGCGCGGGGGCGGCTAACTATGGCTACACCTTC.

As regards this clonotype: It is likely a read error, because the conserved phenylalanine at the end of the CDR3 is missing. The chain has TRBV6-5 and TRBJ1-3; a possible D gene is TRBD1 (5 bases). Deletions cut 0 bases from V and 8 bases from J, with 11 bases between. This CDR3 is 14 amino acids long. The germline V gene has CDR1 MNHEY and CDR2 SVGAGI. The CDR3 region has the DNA TGTGCCAGCAGTTACTCGAAATTGGGGGACACCATATATTCT. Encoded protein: CASSYSKLGDTIYS.

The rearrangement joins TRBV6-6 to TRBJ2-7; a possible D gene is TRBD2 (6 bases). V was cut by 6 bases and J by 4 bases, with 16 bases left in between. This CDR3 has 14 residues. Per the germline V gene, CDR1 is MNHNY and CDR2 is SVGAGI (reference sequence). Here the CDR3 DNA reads TGTGCCAGCAGCGACGCGGGACTCCCTTACGAGCAGTACGTC. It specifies CASSDAGLPYEQYV.

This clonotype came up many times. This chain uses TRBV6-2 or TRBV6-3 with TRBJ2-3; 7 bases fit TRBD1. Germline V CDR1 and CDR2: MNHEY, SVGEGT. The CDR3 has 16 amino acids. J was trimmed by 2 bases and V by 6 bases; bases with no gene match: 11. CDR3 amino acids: CASSPSTGSFTDTQYF. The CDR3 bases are TGTGCCAGCAGCCCCTCGACAGGGTCTTTCACAGATACGCAGTATTTT.

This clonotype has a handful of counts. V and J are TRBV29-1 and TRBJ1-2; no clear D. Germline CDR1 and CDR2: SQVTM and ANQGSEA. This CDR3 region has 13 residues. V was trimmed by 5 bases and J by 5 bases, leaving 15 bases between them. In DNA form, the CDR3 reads TGCAGCGTTCGGATTAGGCCCGGGTATGGCTACACCTTC. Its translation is CSVRIRPGYGYTF.

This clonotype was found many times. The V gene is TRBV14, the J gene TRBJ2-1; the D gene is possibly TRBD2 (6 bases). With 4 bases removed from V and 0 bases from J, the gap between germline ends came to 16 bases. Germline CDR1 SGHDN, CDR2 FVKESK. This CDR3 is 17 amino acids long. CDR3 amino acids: CASSPGGGWGSYNEQFF. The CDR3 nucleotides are TGTGCCAGCAGCCCCGGTGGGGGGTGGGGCTCCTACAATGAGCAGTTCTTC.

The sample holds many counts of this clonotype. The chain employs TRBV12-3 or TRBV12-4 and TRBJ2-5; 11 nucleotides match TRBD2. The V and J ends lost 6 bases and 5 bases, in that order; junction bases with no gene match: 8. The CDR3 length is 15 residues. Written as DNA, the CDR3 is TGTGCCAGCAGCTCTCTAGCGGGGGGCCGGGAGACCCAGTACTTC. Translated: CASSSLAGGRETQYF.

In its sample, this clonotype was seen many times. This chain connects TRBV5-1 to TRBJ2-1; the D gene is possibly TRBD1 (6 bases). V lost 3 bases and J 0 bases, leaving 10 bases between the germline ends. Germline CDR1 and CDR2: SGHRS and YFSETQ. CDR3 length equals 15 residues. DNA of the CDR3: TGCGCCAGCAGCTACAGGGAGAGCTCCTACAATGAGCAGTTCTTC. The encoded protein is CASSYRESSYNEQFF.

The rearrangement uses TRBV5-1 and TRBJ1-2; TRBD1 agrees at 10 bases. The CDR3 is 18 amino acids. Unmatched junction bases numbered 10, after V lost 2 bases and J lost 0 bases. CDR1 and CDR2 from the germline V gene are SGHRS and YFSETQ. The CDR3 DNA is TGCGCCAGCAGCTTTTTGACTTTAGGGACAGGGGCTAACTATGGCTACACCTTC. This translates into CASSFLTLGTGANYGYTF.

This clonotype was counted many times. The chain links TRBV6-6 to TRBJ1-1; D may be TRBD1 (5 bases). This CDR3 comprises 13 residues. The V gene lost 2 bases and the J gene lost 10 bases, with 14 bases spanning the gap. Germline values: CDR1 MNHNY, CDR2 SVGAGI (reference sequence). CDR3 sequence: CASSYPTGRGAFF. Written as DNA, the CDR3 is TGTGCCAGCAGTTACCCGACCGGGAGGGGAGCTTTCTTT.

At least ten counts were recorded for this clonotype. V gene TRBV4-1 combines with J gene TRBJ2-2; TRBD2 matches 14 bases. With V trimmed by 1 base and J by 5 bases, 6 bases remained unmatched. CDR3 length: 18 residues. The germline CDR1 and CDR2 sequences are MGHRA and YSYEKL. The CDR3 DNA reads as TGCGCCAGCAGCCAAGCGCGGGGACTAGCGGGGGAAACCGGGGAGCTGTTTTTT. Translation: CASSQARGLAGETGELFF.

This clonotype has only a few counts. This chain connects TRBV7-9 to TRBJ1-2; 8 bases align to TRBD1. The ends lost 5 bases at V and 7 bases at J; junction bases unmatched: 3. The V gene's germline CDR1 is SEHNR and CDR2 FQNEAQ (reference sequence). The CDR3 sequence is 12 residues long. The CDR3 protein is CASSQTGVGYTF. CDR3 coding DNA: TGTGCCAGCAGCCAGACAGGGGTTGGCTACACCTTC.

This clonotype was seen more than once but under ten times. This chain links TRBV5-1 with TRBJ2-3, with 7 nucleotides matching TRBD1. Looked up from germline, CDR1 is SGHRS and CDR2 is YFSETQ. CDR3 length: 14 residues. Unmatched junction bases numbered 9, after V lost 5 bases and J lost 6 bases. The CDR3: CASRPWTGVDTQYF. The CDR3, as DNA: TGCGCCAGCAGACCCTGGACAGGTGTGGATACGCAGTATTTT.

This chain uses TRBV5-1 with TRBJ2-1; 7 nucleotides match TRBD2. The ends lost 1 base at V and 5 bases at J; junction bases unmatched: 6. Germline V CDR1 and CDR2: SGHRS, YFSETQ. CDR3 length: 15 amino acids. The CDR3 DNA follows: TGCGCCAGCAGCTTGCTCCGGGGGGAAAACAATGAGCAGTTCTTC. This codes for CASSLLRGENNEQFF.

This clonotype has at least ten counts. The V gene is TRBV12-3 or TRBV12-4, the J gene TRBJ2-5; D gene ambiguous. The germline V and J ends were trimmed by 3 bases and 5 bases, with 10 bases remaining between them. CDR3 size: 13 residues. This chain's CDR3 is CASSFGIGETQYF. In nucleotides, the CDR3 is TGTGCCAGCAGTTTTGGGATCGGGGAGACCCAGTACTTC.

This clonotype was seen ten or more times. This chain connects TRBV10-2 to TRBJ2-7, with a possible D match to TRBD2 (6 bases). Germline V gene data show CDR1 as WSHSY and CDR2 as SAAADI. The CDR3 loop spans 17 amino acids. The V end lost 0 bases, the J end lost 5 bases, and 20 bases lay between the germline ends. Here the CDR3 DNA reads TGCGCCAGCAGTGAGTCAGGCTGGGGACTCAGCTCTAACGAGCAGTACTTC. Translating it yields CASSESGWGLSSNEQYF.

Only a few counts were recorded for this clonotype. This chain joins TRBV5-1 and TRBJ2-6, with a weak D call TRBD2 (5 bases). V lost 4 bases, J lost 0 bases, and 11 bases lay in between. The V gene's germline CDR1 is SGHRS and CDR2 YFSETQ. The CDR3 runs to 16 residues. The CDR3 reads CASSADGNSGANVLTF. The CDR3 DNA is TGCGCCAGCAGCGCCGACGGGAACTCTGGGGCCAACGTCCTGACTTTC.

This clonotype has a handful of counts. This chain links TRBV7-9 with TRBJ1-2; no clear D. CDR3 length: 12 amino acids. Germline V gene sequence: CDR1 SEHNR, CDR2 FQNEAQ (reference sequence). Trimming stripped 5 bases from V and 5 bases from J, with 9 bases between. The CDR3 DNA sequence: TGTGCCAGCAGCATGACGGTGTATGGCTACACCTTC. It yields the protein CASSMTVYGYTF.

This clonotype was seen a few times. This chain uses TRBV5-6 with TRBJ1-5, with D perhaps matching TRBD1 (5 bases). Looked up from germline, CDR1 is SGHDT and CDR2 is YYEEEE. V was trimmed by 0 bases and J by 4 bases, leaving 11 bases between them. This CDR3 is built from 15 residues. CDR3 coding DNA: TGTGCCAGCAGCTTGGGCGAAGGGGTGAATCAGCCCCAGCATTTT. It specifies CASSLGEGVNQPQHF.

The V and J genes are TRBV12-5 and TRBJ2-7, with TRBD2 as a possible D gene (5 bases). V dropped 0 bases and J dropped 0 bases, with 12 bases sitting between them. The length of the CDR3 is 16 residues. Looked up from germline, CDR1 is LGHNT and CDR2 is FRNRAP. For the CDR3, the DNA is TGTGCTAGTGGTTTGGTACTAGGTCGGGACTCCTACGAGCAGTACTTC. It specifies CASGLVLGRDSYEQYF.